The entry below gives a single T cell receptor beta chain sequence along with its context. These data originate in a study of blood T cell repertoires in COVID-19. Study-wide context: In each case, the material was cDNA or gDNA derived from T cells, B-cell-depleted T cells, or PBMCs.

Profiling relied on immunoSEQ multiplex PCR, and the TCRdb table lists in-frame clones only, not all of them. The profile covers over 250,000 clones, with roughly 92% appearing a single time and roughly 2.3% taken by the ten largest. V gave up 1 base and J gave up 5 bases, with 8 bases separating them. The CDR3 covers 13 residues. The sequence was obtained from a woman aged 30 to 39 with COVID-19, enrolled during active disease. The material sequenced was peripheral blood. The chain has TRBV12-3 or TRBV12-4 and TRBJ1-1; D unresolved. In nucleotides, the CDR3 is TGTGCCAGCAGTTTAGTCGGGGAGACTGAAGCTTTCTTT. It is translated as CASSLVGETEAFF.